One and the same sample provided the 23 T cell receptor beta chains below, sequenced in a study of identifying expanded T cells in peripheral blood. The assay was immunoSEQ multiplex PCR, and TCRdb's table has in-frame clones only and misses some. The repertoire includes 85,000 to 120,000 clones, approximately 90% of them detected once, and 13% to 15% sits in the top ten. The sample was blood. These receptors all come from a person aged 18 to 70 in good health.

The gene calls are TRBV29-1 and TRBJ2-7; D is uncertain. The CDR3 is 13 residues long. Germline-derived CDR1 and CDR2 are SQVTM and ANQGSEA. The ends were cut back, 7 bases at V and 0 bases at J, with 13 bases in the middle. CDR3 amino acids: CSASGQASYEQYF. The CDR3 nucleotides read TGCAGCGCCTCTGGGCAGGCCTCCTACGAGCAGTACTTC.

The chain employs TRBV27 and TRBJ1-1; D possibly corresponds to TRBD1 (6 bases). The length of the CDR3 is 15 residues. V was clipped by 3 bases and J by 3 bases, with 14 bases between them. The V gene's germline CDR1 is MNHEY and CDR2 SMNVEV (reference sequence). CDR3 protein: CASSFLQGSYTEAFF. CDR3 nucleotides: TGTGCCAGCAGTTTCTTACAGGGAAGCTACACTGAAGCTTTCTTT.

The V call is TRBV7-9, the J call TRBJ2-7; 7 bases agree with TRBD2. The germline gives CDR1 SEHNR, CDR2 FQNEAQ (reference sequence). This CDR3 comprises 14 residues. V shed 4 bases and J 3 bases; nucleotides not matched to a gene: 6. The CDR3 protein is CASSSSGVDYEQYF. In DNA form, the CDR3 reads TGTGCCAGCAGCTCCAGCGGGGTTGACTACGAGCAGTACTTC. Together with reference TRBV7-9 and TRBJ2-7, the CDR3 gives the full variable domain: DTGVSQNPRHKITKRGQNVTFRCDPISEHNRLYWYRQTLGQGPEFLTYFQNEAQLEKSRLLSDRFSAERPKGSFSTLEIQRTEQGDSAMYLCASSSSGVDYEQYFGPGTRLTVT.

The CDR3 loop reads CSADRENYGYTF. Here the CDR3 DNA reads TGCAGCGCTGACAGGGAAAACTATGGCTACACCTTC. The chain links TRBV29-1 to TRBJ1-2, with 7 bases fitting TRBD1. J lost 2 bases, V lost 7 bases, and 4 bases had no gene match. The germline V gene has CDR1 SQVTM and CDR2 ANQGSEA. This CDR3 has 12 amino acids.

J is TRBJ1-2 and V is TRBV7-2; 9 bases match TRBD1. The CDR3 has 14 residues. Germline CDR1 SGHTA, CDR2 FQGNSA. Germline trimming cut 1 base from V and 8 bases from J; bases unmatched to any gene: 5. The CDR3 bases are TGTGCCAGCAGCTTAGGGGACAGGGTTTACGGCTACACCTTC. This translates into CASSLGDRVYGYTF.

This clone was detected only a few times. The chain carries TRBV4-1 and TRBJ1-5; D unresolved. There are 13 residues in the CDR3. With 0 bases removed from V and 4 bases from J, the gap between germline ends came to 4 bases. CDR1 is MGHRA and CDR2 is YSYEKL in the germline V gene. The CDR3 DNA reads as TGCGCCAGCAGCCAAGACGGAAATCAGCCCCAGCATTTT. The encoded protein is CASSQDGNQPQHF.

The CDR3: CASSLAGDEQYF. The CDR3 coding sequence is TGCGCCAGCAGCTTGGCCGGGGACGAGCAGTACTTC. The chain combines TRBV5-1 with TRBJ2-7; D is perhaps TRBD2 (5 bases). The CDR3 extends over 12 amino acids. Trimming stripped 0 bases from V and 5 bases from J, with 6 bases between. Germline lookup yields CDR1 SGHRS and CDR2 YFSETQ.

The rearrangement joins TRBV2 to TRBJ1-6, with TRBD1 matching over 8 bases. Germline V lookup: CDR1 SNHLY, CDR2 FYNNEI. The CDR3 loop spans 14 amino acids. V shed 7 bases and J 6 bases; nucleotides not matched to a gene: 5. The CDR3 DNA reads TGTGCCAGCACACGGGACAGGACTAATTCACCCCTCCACTTT. Translated: CASTRDRTNSPLHF.

The chain uses TRBV6-1 and TRBJ2-2; D unclear. This CDR3 is 14 amino acids long. V was cut by 7 bases and J by 5 bases, with 14 bases left in between. CDR1 is MNHNS, CDR2 SASEGT, per germline. CDR3 region: CASIPDTTTGELFF. The CDR3 DNA is TGTGCCAGCATTCCAGACACGACGACCGGGGAGCTGTTTTTT.

V and J are TRBV7-8 and TRBJ2-3; 9 positions match TRBD1. The J segment lost 7 bases and the V segment lost 0 bases, leaving 8 bases of the junction unmatched. The germline CDR1 and CDR2 sequences are SGHVS and FQNEAQ. The CDR3 length is 16 residues. Written as DNA, the CDR3 is TGTGCCAGCAGCTTAGCAGGGACAGGGACGGGGAATACGCAGTATTTT. Translated, it gives CASSLAGTGTGNTQYF.

V usage is TRBV9 and J usage is TRBJ2-5; the D gene is possibly TRBD2 (6 bases). The CDR3 extends over 13 amino acids. Germline V gives CDR1 SGDLS, CDR2 YYNGEE. The V end lost 3 bases, the J end lost 5 bases, and 11 bases lay between the germline ends. The CDR3 DNA is TGTGCCAGCAGCGCTCAGGCGGGGGAGACCCAGTACTTC. This sequence encodes CASSAQAGETQYF.

The sample holds one count of this clone. The chain recombines TRBV18 with TRBJ1-2; D is ambiguous. Germline V gene lookup returns CDR1 KGHSH and CDR2 LQKENI. The V end lost 3 bases, the J end lost 12 bases, and 17 bases lay between the germline ends. This CDR3 has 13 amino acids. The CDR3 DNA is TGTGCCAGCTCACCTACTGGAATCGAGGGCCACACCTTC. It codes for CASSPTGIEGHTF.

The gene calls are TRBV30 and TRBJ2-5; the D call may be TRBD1 or TRBD2 (6 bases each). The CDR3 consists of 14 residues. Trimming cost V 4 bases and J 4 bases, with 16 bases left between them. CDR1 and CDR2 (germline): GTSNPN, SVGIG (reference sequence). Here the CDR3 reads CAWNRLGGGETQYF. CDR3 nucleotide sequence: TGTGCCTGGAATCGATTGGGGGGCGGAGAGACCCAGTACTTC.

This clone occurred a few times. The chain has TRBV21-1 and TRBJ2-4; the listed D gene, TRBD2, was not tested against the DNA. TRBV21-1 is labeled a pseudogene. This CDR3 region has 13 residues. This CDR3 reads CAREGTPTHIQYF. CDR3 DNA: TGTGCCAGGGAGGGGACTCCGACGCACATTCAGTACTTC.

The rearrangement joins TRBV28 to TRBJ1-2; D is undetermined. CDR1 is MDHEN, CDR2 SYDVKM, per germline. This CDR3 is 12 amino acids long. V gave up 6 bases and J gave up 4 bases, with 9 bases separating them. The CDR3 spells CASRSTTYGYTF. CDR3 DNA: TGTGCCAGCAGGTCTACTACCTATGGCTACACCTTC.

The CDR3 region is CASSYGTGASYGYTF. CDR3 DNA: TGTGCCAGCAGTTACGGTACAGGGGCTTCTTATGGCTACACCTTC. This chain connects TRBV6-5 to TRBJ1-2; TRBD1 aligns across 7 bases. The CDR3 is made up of 15 amino acids. V shed 2 bases and J 5 bases; nucleotides not matched to a gene: 8. The V gene's germline CDR1 is MNHEY and CDR2 SVGAGI.

The J gene is TRBJ2-7, the V gene TRBV5-1; 7 bases align to TRBD1. The CDR3 is made up of 15 amino acids. After removal of 4 bases from V and 2 bases from J, the junction contained 9 bases not matched to a gene. Germline lookup yields CDR1 SGHRS and CDR2 YFSETQ. Here the CDR3 reads CASSPGTDPPYEQYF. The CDR3 DNA reads TGCGCCAGCAGCCCCGGGACAGATCCCCCCTACGAGCAGTACTTC.

This clone was observed a handful of times. The chain joins TRBV30 to TRBJ1-6, with D tentatively TRBD1 (5 bases). Germline V gene lookup returns CDR1 GTSNPN and CDR2 SVGIG (reference sequence). This CDR3 has 15 residues. The V end was cut by 0 bases, the J end by 4 bases, with 10 bases between. The CDR3: CAWSVRQRYNSPLHF. The DNA for the CDR3 is TGTGCCTGGAGTGTTCGACAGAGATATAATTCACCCCTCCACTTT.

J is TRBJ2-5 and V is TRBV6-5; no firm D call. Germline CDR1 is MNHEY and CDR2 is SVGAGI. V was shortened by 0 bases and J by 5 bases, with 13 bases between the two germline ends. The CDR3 is 15 residues long. The CDR3 nucleotides are TGTGCCAGCAGTTACTCGTCAGGTACCGAGGAGACCCAGTACTTC. As protein: CASSYSSGTEETQYF.

The chain recombines TRBV4-2 with TRBJ2-7; 8 nucleotides line up with TRBD2. J gave up 0 bases and V 3 bases, and 13 bases lay outside the gene matches. The CDR3 is 18 amino acids. Germline V lookup: CDR1 LGHNA, CDR2 YNFKEQ. CDR3 coding DNA: TGTGCCAGCAGCCAGCAACTAGCGGTTCCGTCCCTCTCCTACGAGCAGTACTTC. Encoded protein: CASSQQLAVPSLSYEQYF.

This chain uses TRBV27 with TRBJ1-4; D is unclear. V was shortened by 2 bases and J by 8 bases, with 9 bases between the two germline ends. Germline values: CDR1 MNHEY, CDR2 SMNVEV (reference sequence). The CDR3 covers 13 residues. CDR3 residues: CASSLVGGEKLFF. CDR3 in DNA: TGTGCCAGCAGTTTAGTCGGAGGCGAAAAACTGTTTTTT.

The CDR3 DNA sequence: TGTGCCAGCTCACGGGAGGTGGGAGAGATGTCCCAGTACTTC. Translating it yields CASSREVGEMSQYF. V gene TRBV18 combines with J gene TRBJ2-5, with D possibly TRBD2 on 6 matching bases. CDR3 length equals 14 residues. V shed 4 bases and J shed 9 bases, with 18 bases lying between them. The germline CDR1 and CDR2 sequences are KGHSH and LQKENI. The full variable domain, rest sourced from reference TRBV18 and TRBJ2-5, is NAGVMQNPRHLVRRRGQEARLRCSPMKGHSHVYWYRQLPEEGLKFMVYLQKENIIDESGMPKERFSAEFPKEGPSILRIQQVVRGDSAAYFCASSREVGEMSQYFGPGTRLLVL.

The gene calls are TRBV7-6 and TRBJ2-1; D is ambiguous. This CDR3 contains 13 residues. In germline, CDR1 is SGHVS, CDR2 FNYEAQ. V dropped 2 bases and J dropped 9 bases, with 11 bases sitting between them. In nucleotides, the CDR3 is TGTGCCAGCAGCTTACGTACTTATGGTGAGCAGTTCTTC. This sequence encodes CASSLRTYGEQFF.